These 14 T cell receptor beta chains were sequenced from one sample in a study of T-cell reconstitution after alpha-beta-depleted transplantation in children. Construction of the TCRbeta library involved unique molecular identifiers. A single record per CDR3 protein comes from TCRdb applying MiXCR to the PCR reads. The data show fewer than 120,000 distinct CDR3 sequences, with over 9% seen just once and around 8.5% held by the top ten. Here the sequenced sample was PBMCs from the stem cell graft donor, taken from the stem cell graft. The source of these receptors is a human donor who donated a stem cell graft to a child with acute lymphoblastic leukemia.

This clonotype came up many times. The V and J genes are TRBV15 and TRBJ1-6; a weak D match, TRBD1 (6 bases). Germline-derived CDR1 and CDR2 are LNHNV and YYDKDF (reference sequence). Between the trimmed V and J ends, which lost 9 bases and 14 bases, there was a span of 26 bases. The length of the CDR3 is 15 residues. CDR3 sequence reads: CATGEWGGAEVALHF. In nucleotides, the CDR3 is TGTGCCACGGGGGAGTGGGGGGGCGCGGAGGTCGCCCTCCACTTT.

This clonotype was seen many times. The chain recombines TRBV12-5 with TRBJ2-3; TRBD1 matches 8 bases. V dropped 5 bases and J dropped 3; count of bases not matched to a gene: 7. Germline-derived CDR1 and CDR2 are LGHNT and FRNRAP. This CDR3 region has 15 residues. The chain's CDR3 is CASGPGGARTDTQYF. The CDR3 coding sequence is TGTGCTAGTGGTCCAGGGGGCGCAAGGACAGATACGCAGTATTTT.

The table lists this clonotype with a few counts. The chain uses TRBV6-1 and TRBJ2-1; TRBD1 aligns across 7 bases. The CDR3 covers 15 residues. The J segment lost 3 bases and the V segment lost 7 bases, leaving 9 bases of the junction unmatched. Germline values: CDR1 MNHNS, CDR2 SASEGT. The CDR3 sequence: CASTPGTGDYNEQFF. CDR3 sequence (DNA): TGTGCCAGCACCCCCGGTACAGGGGACTACAATGAGCAGTTCTTC.

V and J are TRBV10-2 and TRBJ2-1; D is unresolved. V lost 6 bases, J lost 4 bases, and 19 bases lay in between. The CDR3 has 16 residues. Germline loops: CDR1 WSHSY, CDR2 SAAADI. DNA for the CDR3: TGCGCCAGCAGCTCCCCTAGTGGTCCCCGGTACAATGAGCAGTTCTTC. Translating it yields CASSSPSGPRYNEQFF.

Ten or more counts support this clonotype. The chain carries TRBV20-1 and TRBJ1-6; 12 bases map to TRBD1. The CDR3 has 18 amino acids. V was clipped by 0 bases and J by 7 bases; unmatched bases: 10. Germline V gives CDR1 DFQATT, CDR2 SNEGSKA (reference sequence). The CDR3 coding sequence is TGCAGTGCTAGAGACTGGGACAGGGGGCAAATTTTAAATTCACCCCTCCACTTT. This encodes CSARDWDRGQILNSPLHF.

This clonotype was picked up many times. Compared with germline, one end of the junction differs, possibly owing to a read error. The J gene is TRBJ2-2, the V gene TRBV12-3 or TRBV12-4, with TRBD1 identical over 10 bases. The CDR3 covers 12 residues. The CDR3 nucleotides read TGTGCCAGCATCCTTACGACAGGGGGCTGGATTTTT. This encodes CASILTTGGWIF.

At least ten counts were recorded for this clonotype. This chain connects TRBV20-1 to TRBJ1-1; 10 nucleotides agree with TRBD1. The CDR3 contains 17 residues. Germline V gene data show CDR1 as DFQATT and CDR2 as SNEGSKA (reference sequence). The trim removed 3 bases at V and 1 base at J, leaving 11 bases unmatched. The DNA of the CDR3 is TGCAGTGCTAGTTCGAATCGGGACAGGGGATGGAACACTGAAGCTTTCTTT. It yields the protein CSASSNRDRGWNTEAFF.

This clonotype was observed at least ten times. This sequence joins TRBV18 and TRBJ1-6; tentative D call: TRBD1 (6 bases). The V end was cut by 3 bases, the J end by 10 bases, with 16 bases between. The CDR3 consists of 15 residues. In germline, CDR1 is KGHSH, CDR2 LQKENI. The CDR3 DNA sequence: TGTGCCAGCTCACCTAAAGGGACATTGGGCTCACCCCTCCACTTT. Protein sequence: CASSPKGTLGSPLHF.

The rearrangement uses TRBV6-5 and TRBJ1-6; D is undetermined. Germline V CDR1 and CDR2: MNHEY, SVGAGI. The CDR3 sequence is 14 residues long. Deletions cut 0 bases from V and 10 bases from J, with 10 bases between. In nucleotides, the CDR3 is TGTGCCAGCAGTTACTCGAGTGGGGAATCACCCCTCCACTTT. Translation gives CASSYSSGESPLHF.

This clonotype was recorded at least ten times. The J gene is TRBJ2-3, the V gene TRBV7-8; D is unclear. This CDR3 is 15 amino acids long. The germline V and J ends were trimmed by 5 bases and 4 bases, with 16 bases remaining between them. The germline gives CDR1 SGHVS, CDR2 FQNEAQ. The CDR3 here is CASSPSVPGPDTQYF. The CDR3 nucleotides are TGTGCCAGCAGCCCCTCAGTTCCGGGCCCAGATACGCAGTATTTT.

This clonotype was observed many times. The gene calls are TRBV19 and TRBJ1-5; 8 nucleotides line up with TRBD1. This CDR3 region has 15 residues. Germline values: CDR1 LNHDA, CDR2 SQIVND (reference sequence). Germline trimming cut 3 bases from V and 7 bases from J; bases unmatched to any gene: 8. As DNA, the CDR3 is TGTGCCAGTAGTATGATGACAGGGGAGAAGCAGCCCCAGCATTTT. Translated, it gives CASSMMTGEKQPQHF.

In this sample, this clonotype turned up many times. CDR3: CASSPGGTGELFF. In DNA form, the CDR3 reads TGCGCCAGCTCCCCGGGGGGTACCGGGGAGCTGTTTTTT. The V and J genes are TRBV10-1 and TRBJ2-2; TRBD2 matches at 7 bases. CDR1 and CDR2 (germline): WNHNN, SYGVQD (reference sequence). V dropped 8 bases and J dropped 5; count of bases not matched to a gene: 5. The CDR3 is 13 residues long.

In its sample, this clonotype was seen many times. This chain links TRBV12-3 or TRBV12-4 with TRBJ1-5; 9 bases agree with TRBD1. J lost 3 bases, V lost 5 bases, and 5 bases had no gene match. The CDR3 has 15 residues. CDR3 loop: CASSVNRGPNQPQHF. DNA for the CDR3: TGTGCCAGCAGTGTAAACAGGGGGCCCAATCAGCCCCAGCATTTT.

This clonotype was observed many times. The chain couples TRBV4-3 to TRBJ1-6; tentative D call: TRBD1 (6 bases). The germline V gene encodes CDR1 LGHNA and CDR2 YSLEER. The CDR3 totals 16 residues. V was pared by 2 bases and J by 7 bases, with 15 bases between. DNA of the CDR3: TGCGCCAGCAGCCAAAAAGGGGGTGGGGCAAATTCACCCCTCCACTTT. Its translation: CASSQKGGGANSPLHF.